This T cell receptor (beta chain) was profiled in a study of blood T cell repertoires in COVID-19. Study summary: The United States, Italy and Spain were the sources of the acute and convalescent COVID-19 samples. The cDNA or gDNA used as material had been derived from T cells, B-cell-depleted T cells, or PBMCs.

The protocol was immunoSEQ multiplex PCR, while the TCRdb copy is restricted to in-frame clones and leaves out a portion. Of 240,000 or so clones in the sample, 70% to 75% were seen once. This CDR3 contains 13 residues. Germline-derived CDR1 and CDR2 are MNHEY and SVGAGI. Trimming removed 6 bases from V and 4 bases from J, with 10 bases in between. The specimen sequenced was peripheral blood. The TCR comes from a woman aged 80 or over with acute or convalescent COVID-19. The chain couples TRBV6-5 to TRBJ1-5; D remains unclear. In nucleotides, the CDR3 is TGTGCCAGCAGCCGGGATTTAAATCAGCCCCAGCATTTT. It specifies CASSRDLNQPQHF.